The 10 T cell receptor beta chains listed next were all sequenced from one sample in a study of T cells after yellow fever vaccination. One entry per CDR3 protein results from TCRdb running MiXCR on the 5' RACE reads. Counted here are more than 300,000 distinct CDR3 sequences, roughly 6.8% occurring once; the ten biggest clones make up roughly a sixth. The specimen was PBMCs, collected around 45 days after the first yellow fever vaccination. The receptors shown here come from a man aged 18 to 30 who received the YFV17D yellow fever vaccine.

As regards this clonotype: A read error may account for a junction end that differs from germline. The V gene is TRBV5-5, the J gene TRBJ1-1, with TRBD1 matching over 9 bases. The CDR3 spans 16 residues. Germline-derived CDR1 and CDR2 are SGHKS and YYEKEE (reference sequence). CDR3 loop: CASSLGTGVMNTEAFF. In DNA form, the CDR3 reads TGTGCCAGCAGCTTGGGGACAGGGGTAATGAATACTGAAGCTTTCTTT.

The sample holds many counts of this clonotype. The chain is built from TRBV11-2 and TRBJ1-5; tentatively, D is TRBD1 (5 bases). The CDR3 covers 15 residues. Germline V gives CDR1 SGHAT, CDR2 FQNNGV. Trimming left V 1 base short and J 0 bases short, with 7 bases between. In DNA form, the CDR3 reads TGTGCCAGCAGCTTAGGGACATATAGCAATCAGCCCCAGCATTTT. It is translated as CASSLGTYSNQPQHF.

About this clonotype itself: No conserved phenylalanine or tryptophan ends this CDR3, so it is likely a read error. V gene TRBV7-9 combines with J gene TRBJ2-7; D gene uncertain. Germline loops: CDR1 SEHNR, CDR2 FQNEAQ (reference sequence). The CDR3 contains 11 residues. Trimming left V 1 base short and J 6 bases short, with 4 bases between. CDR3 loop: CASSLVSEQYY. CDR3 nucleotides: TGTGCCAGCAGCTTAGTCAGCGAGCAGTACTAC.

This clonotype has a handful of counts. The rearrangement links TRBV7-6 to TRBJ1-1; the D gene is possibly TRBD1 (5 bases). CDR3 length: 13 amino acids. The germline V gene has CDR1 SGHVS and CDR2 FNYEAQ. The V end lost 1 base, the J end lost 11 bases, and 14 bases lay between the germline ends. CDR3 sequence (DNA): TGTGCCAGCAGCTTAGGGCCGACCCGGGGGGCTTTCTTT. Translation gives CASSLGPTRGAFF.

The chain joins TRBV11-2 to TRBJ1-3, with TRBD1 identical over 7 bases. The CDR3 contains 21 residues. V dropped 0 bases and J dropped 0; count of bases not matched to a gene: 17. From germline, CDR1 is SGHAT and CDR2 FQNNGV. The CDR3 region has the DNA TGTGCCAGCAGCTTAGAAGGGGGCTTTACCTTCGACTCCACCTCTGGAAACACCATATATTTT. Translated: CASSLEGGFTFDSTSGNTIYF.

A word on this clonotype: A much bigger clone sits one base away, suggesting this may be a read error. V is TRBV7-9 and J is TRBJ2-3; D is ambiguous. The germline gives CDR1 SEHNR, CDR2 FQNEAQ (reference sequence). The CDR3 extends over 16 amino acids. CDR3 nucleotide sequence: TGTGCCAGCAGCTTAGCGCGAGGTATTAGCACAGATAAGCAGTATTTT. This gives the protein CASSLARGISTDKQYF.

This clonotype was detected ten times or more. This chain connects TRBV6-5 to TRBJ1-1; no definite D call. The V gene lost 3 bases and the J gene lost 1 base, with 6 bases spanning the gap. Germline V gene sequence: CDR1 MNHEY, CDR2 SVGAGI. CDR3 length: 13 residues. CDR3 nucleotides: TGTGCCAGCAGTTATGGTGAGAACACTGAAGCTTTCTTT. Its protein product is CASSYGENTEAFF.

The chain has TRBV6-5 and TRBJ2-5, with 10 bases that match TRBD2. Trimming took 0 bases from V and 7 from J; bases not matched to a gene: 8. This CDR3 spans 16 amino acids. CDR1 and CDR2 (germline): MNHEY, SVGAGI. The CDR3 nucleotides read TGTGCCAGCAGTTACTCGAAGCTAGCGGGGGCCGGGACCCAGTACTTC. Its protein is CASSYSKLAGAGTQYF.

J is TRBJ2-7 and V is TRBV20-1, with a tentative D call TRBD2 (5 bases). The V gene lost 5 bases and the J gene lost 3 bases, with 17 bases spanning the gap. Germline CDR1 reads DFQATT; CDR2 reads SNEGSKA (reference sequence). The CDR3 is made up of 14 amino acids. The CDR3 DNA follows: TGCAGTGCTCGCGCACCGGACGGGAACTACGAGCAGTACTTC. Its translation: CSARAPDGNYEQYF.

This chain links TRBV12-3 or TRBV12-4 with TRBJ1-2, with a possible D match to TRBD1 (5 bases). Trimming left V 6 bases short and J 5 bases short, with 16 bases between. CDR3 length: 14 residues. Here the CDR3 DNA reads TGTGCCAGCAGCCCTCCCGGGGGAGAGTATGGCTACACCTTC. Its translation is CASSPPGGEYGYTF.